This is a list of T cell receptor beta chains from one sample in a study of T cell clusters in autoimmune cytopenias. TCRdb reprocessed the multiplex PCR reads and reports one entry per CDR3 protein, with no DNA. The listing contains 1,500 to 2,500 distinct CDR3 sequences. Material: peripheral blood. The receptors were gathered from a human donor with an autoimmune cytopenia or autoimmune hepatitis (not recorded which). CDR3s include the opening cysteine and the closing phenylalanine or tryptophan. Part of the rows lack a size; the others show once, few, many or a class for expanded clones.

>15|TRBJ2-1|medium-sized|TRBV19
CASRRTSGIYNEQFF
>19|TRBJ2-1|.|TRBV5-1
CASSPQFGSDFFAGAGQFF
>12|TRBJ2-7|large|TRBV29-1
CSVRRTGMEQYF
>16|TRBJ2-1|medium-sized|TRBV27
CASSSISGSSYNEQFF
>11|TRBJ2-1|large|TRBV5-6
CASSGGVEQFF
>13|TRBJ2-7|medium-sized|TRBV5-5
CASSFSRVYEQYF
>17|TRBJ2-1|.|TRBV5-1
CASSFNAGGRSVNEQFF
>17|TRBJ2-5|medium-sized|TRBV10-3
CAISEAQGLAGGETQYF
>13|TRBJ1-2|.|TRBV20-1
CSVMDRGSYGYTF
>14|TRBJ2-7|medium-sized|TRBV6-2/TRBV6-3
CASSYGTSGYEQYF
>16|TRBJ2-2|medium-sized|TRBV4-3
CASSPQTSGYTGELFF
>13|TRBJ2-1|.|TRBV5-5
CASAVGTYNEQFF
>14|TRBJ1-1|medium-sized|TRBV18
CASSPTGIDTEAFF
>15|TRBJ2-7|.|TRBV4-3
CASSQEPGTAYEQYF
>17|TRBJ2-1|.|TRBV20-1
CSARDPLAGGIYNEQFF
>12|TRBJ2-5|.|TRBV20-1
CSAGGDQETQYF
>13|TRBJ2-7|large|TRBV6-5
CASTSGSHYEQYF
>15|TRBJ1-4|.|TRBV5-1
CASSLGGRTNEKLFF
>15|TRBJ1-1|medium-sized|TRBV19
CASSIQGRMNTEAFF
>14|TRBJ1-4|.|TRBV7-2
CASSRGGFSEKLFF
>15|TRBJ2-3|large|TRBV19
CASNPSGKDTDTQYF
>15|TRBJ2-6|.|TRBV5-1
CASSLGESGANVLTF
>12|TRBJ1-1|medium-sized|TRBV6-2/TRBV6-3
CASSYQGDTTFF
>16|TRBJ2-4|.|TRBV18
CASSPQQQGAKNIQYF
>18|TRBJ2-5|medium-sized|TRBV7-6
CASSLALTRDLHQETQYF
>18|TRBJ1-2|.|TRBV14
CASSQVGDRGLSNYGYTF
>16|TRBJ2-1|medium-sized|TRBV19
CASSIVWTSGNNEQFF
>11|TRBJ1-1|medium-sized|TRBV19
CASSRNTEAFF